This TCR beta chain came from a study of CD8 T cells in ankylosing spondylitis. This clonotype was seen only a few times. As yet, its antigen is unknown. Findings and limits, study-wide: Reports say disease-linked clones showed up significantly more in matched ankylosing spondylitis synovial fluid. What seemed typical of ankylosing spondylitis blood was a TCR beta motif built from eight highly homologous variants.

MiXCR, run by TCRdb on the 5' RACE reads, gives a single entry per CDR3 protein. The sample records around 890,000 distinct CDR3 sequences, approximately 12% being singletons. Germline V gene sequence: CDR1 SEHNR, CDR2 FQNEAQ (reference sequence). Trimming took off 3 bases at V and 3 bases at J, with 13 bases between the two ends. This CDR3 contains 15 residues. The rearrangement links TRBV7-9 to TRBJ2-3; a possible D gene is TRBD1 (6 bases). Sequenced sample: blood, either unsorted or a sorted T cell fraction (not recorded which). This TCR was recovered from a male donor with ankylosing spondylitis. The CDR3, as DNA: TGTGCCAGCAGCTTTCTTACAGGGATAACAGATACGCAGTATTTT. Its protein product is CASSFLTGITDTQYF.